This T cell receptor beta chain comes out of a study of T cell changes during pregnancy in multiple sclerosis. Assay: immunoSEQ multiplex PCR; the TCRdb copy retains only in-frame clones and omits some. The table lists around 67,000 clones, around 90% of them singletons. The sequences come from peripheral blood, collected after pregnancy. The clonotype originates from a female donor in good health, enrolled as a control in a pregnancy study.

CDR3 amino acids: CASSYSKGGDQPQHF. The CDR3 DNA reads TGTGCCAGCAGTTACTCGAAAGGCGGGGATCAGCCCCAGCATTTT. J is TRBJ1-5 and V is TRBV6-6, with D unclear. Trimming left V 0 bases short and J 5 bases short, with 11 bases between. The germline CDR1 and CDR2 sequences are MNHNY and SVGAGI (reference sequence). The CDR3 contains 15 residues.